Shown below are 26 T cell receptor beta chains from a single sample sequenced in a study of memory CD4+ T cells and cytomegalovirus serostatus. Here immunoSEQ multiplex PCR was the method, and the copy in TCRdb shows in-frame clones only, minus some. The sample holds some 26,000 clones, about 78% seen once. Single viable CD3+CD4+CD8-CD45RO+ cells were sorted as the memory CD4+ T cells. Sequencing used memory CD4+ T cells from blood. These receptors all come from an adult in good health and CMV-seronegative.

V usage is TRBV5-1 and J usage is TRBJ2-2, with D hard to call. Germline CDR1 is SGHRS and CDR2 is YFSETQ. Trimming left V 4 bases short and J 1 base short, with 17 bases between. The CDR3 spans 17 residues. CDR3 in amino acids: CASSPTPASLNTGELFF. The CDR3 bases are TGCGCCAGCAGCCCGACCCCAGCCAGCCTGAACACCGGGGAGCTGTTTTTT.

This rearrangement joins TRBV11-2 to TRBJ2-7; 8 bases align to TRBD2. The germline V gene has CDR1 SGHAT and CDR2 FQNNGV. The CDR3 is 14 amino acids. V was pared by 0 bases and J by 5 bases, with 3 bases of the junction left unmatched. CDR3 region: CASSLDTSGNEQYF. CDR3 nucleotide sequence: TGTGCCAGCAGCTTAGATACTAGCGGAAACGAGCAGTACTTC.

This chain connects TRBV7-8 to TRBJ2-3, with D possibly being TRBD1 (6 bases). The CDR3 runs 16 residues. Germline loops: CDR1 SGHVS, CDR2 FQNEAQ. Trimming removed 1 base from V and 0 bases from J, with 11 bases in between. The CDR3 nucleotides are TGTGCCAGCAGCTTAGAGACAGGAGTGAGCACAGATACGCAGTATTTT. It codes for CASSLETGVSTDTQYF. Full variable domain (rest looked up from reference TRBV7-8 and TRBJ2-3): GAGVSQSPRYKVAKRGQDVALRCDPISGHVSLFWYQQALGQGPEFLTYFQNEAQLDKSGLPSDRFFAERPEGSVSTLKIQRTQQEDSAVYLCASSLETGVSTDTQYFGPGTRLTVL.

V usage is TRBV27 and J usage is TRBJ1-6; D remains ambiguous. Germline-derived CDR1 and CDR2 are MNHEY and SMNVEV (reference sequence). This CDR3 is 14 amino acids long. The V and J ends lost 2 bases and 4 bases respectively, with 6 bases between them. CDR3 in DNA: TGTGCCAGCAGTTTAGATGCATATAATTCACCCCTCCACTTT. Its translation: CASSLDAYNSPLHF.

V and J are TRBV5-1 and TRBJ2-4; D is unclear. Germline V gives CDR1 SGHRS, CDR2 YFSETQ. Trimming pared 4 bases from V and 6 bases from J, leaving 14 bases between. CDR3 length equals 14 residues. The DNA of the CDR3 is TGCGCCAGCAGCCCGGTTTTAAGTACAAACATTCAGTACTTC. It translates to CASSPVLSTNIQYF. The variable domain in full, completed from reference TRBV5-1 and TRBJ2-4, reads KAGVTQTPRYLIKTRGQQVTLSCSPISGHRSVSWYQQTPGQGLQFLFEYFSETQRNKGNFPGRFSGRQFSNSRSEMNVSTLELGDSALYLCASSPVLSTNIQYFGAGTRLSVL.

CDR3 DNA: TGCGCCAGCAGCCAAAGTACCTCTGGGGCCAACGTCCTGACTTTC. Translating it yields CASSQSTSGANVLTF. V gene TRBV4-3 combines with J gene TRBJ2-6; no clear D gene. The CDR3 has 15 residues. Germline V gene data show CDR1 as LGHNA and CDR2 as YSLEER. Trimming cost V 2 bases and J 0 bases, with 5 bases left between them.

This clone was counted between two and nine times. The V gene is TRBV11-2, the J gene TRBJ1-2, with TRBD1 identical over 8 bases. Looked up from germline, CDR1 is SGHAT and CDR2 is FQNNGV. The CDR3 sequence is 13 residues long. Trimming cost V 5 bases and J 5 bases; bases outside gene matches: 4. DNA of the CDR3: TGTGCCAGCAGCCGGGACAGGCTTTATGGCTACACCTTC. Amino acids: CASSRDRLYGYTF.

This clone was seen a single time. The chain couples TRBV6-6 to TRBJ1-4; D not resolved. The length of the CDR3 is 16 residues. Germline V lookup: CDR1 MNHNY, CDR2 SVGAGI (reference sequence). Trimming shortened V by 10 bases and J by 5 bases, and 23 bases separated the two germline ends. As DNA, the CDR3 is TGTGCCACCACAGTTACTACCCGGGGAACGAATGAAAAACTGTTTTTT. The encoded protein is CATTVTTRGTNEKLFF.

The gene calls are TRBV28 and TRBJ2-1; 7 bases map to TRBD1. J gave up 15 bases and V 2 bases, and 4 bases lay outside the gene matches. Germline V gives CDR1 MDHEN, CDR2 SYDVKM. The CDR3 sequence is 11 residues long. The CDR3 sequence: CASSLQTGWFF. The CDR3 nucleotides are TGTGCCAGCAGTTTACAGACAGGGTGGTTCTTC.

The CDR3: CASSESPQGRYTF. CDR3 in DNA: TGCGCCAGCAGTGAGTCTCCACAGGGTCGCTACACCTTC. V and J are TRBV10-1 and TRBJ1-2; D may be TRBD1 (6 bases). V was trimmed by 0 bases and J by 9 bases, leaving 11 bases between them. CDR3 size: 13 residues. CDR1 WNHNN and CDR2 SYGVQD come from the germline V gene (reference sequence).

This chain connects TRBV6-6 to TRBJ1-1, with D possibly being TRBD1 (6 bases). The CDR3 is 12 residues long. Trimming removed 8 bases from V and 5 bases from J, with 12 bases in between. Germline CDR1 is MNHNY and CDR2 is SVGAGI (reference sequence). For the CDR3, the DNA is TGTGCCAGCCTGCAGGGGCAGACTGAAGCTTTCTTT. This sequence encodes CASLQGQTEAFF.

J is TRBJ1-1 and V is TRBV11-2; a possible D gene is TRBD1 (5 bases). V lost 1 base to trimming and J lost 8 bases, with 8 bases between them. This CDR3 has 12 amino acids. The germline V gene encodes CDR1 SGHAT and CDR2 FQNNGV. DNA for the CDR3: TGTGCCAGCAGCTTAGTAAAGGGGGAAGCTTTCTTT. It codes for CASSLVKGEAFF.

In this sample, this clone turned up a few times. CDR3 amino acids: CASSLGRRLYEQYF. CDR3 nucleotides: TGTGCCAGCAGCTTAGGGCGGAGACTGTACGAGCAGTACTTC. The chain employs TRBV7-8 and TRBJ2-7; the D is unclear. The V end was cut by 1 base, the J end by 4 bases, with 11 bases between. Germline CDR1 is SGHVS and CDR2 is FQNEAQ. The CDR3 contains 14 residues.

This clone was counted between two and nine times. The V call is TRBV19, the J call TRBJ1-1; TRBD1 aligns across 9 bases. V gave up 0 bases and J gave up 4 bases; unmatched junction bases: 0. CDR1 and CDR2 from the germline V gene are LNHDA and SQIVND (reference sequence). This CDR3 comprises 14 residues. The CDR3 DNA is TGTGCCAGTAGTATAGAGACAGGGGGCACTGAAGCTTTCTTT. Translated: CASSIETGGTEAFF.

This clone appeared a few times. The chain recombines TRBV6-8 with TRBJ1-2; the D is unclear. The CDR3 length is 16 residues. Between the trimmed V and J ends, which lost 2 bases and 2 bases, there was a span of 15 bases. CDR1 and CDR2 from the germline V gene are MNHGY and SAAAGT. Here the CDR3 DNA reads TGTGCCAGCAGTTACCCTCGGGGAGCCCGAAACTATGGCTACACCTTC. This codes for CASSYPRGARNYGYTF.

The V call is TRBV5-1, the J call TRBJ2-3; 9 bases line up with TRBD2. The V segment lost 7 bases and the J segment 6 bases; nucleotides outside the gene matches: 6. CDR1 is SGHRS, CDR2 YFSETQ, per germline. This CDR3 contains 13 residues. The CDR3 nucleotides read TGCGCCAGCGACAGCGGGGGGCGTGATACGCAGTATTTT. As protein: CASDSGGRDTQYF.

V gene TRBV6-5 combines with J gene TRBJ1-5; no firm D call. This CDR3 spans 15 amino acids. The V end lost 0 bases, the J end lost 0 bases, and 6 bases lay between the germline ends. Germline V gives CDR1 MNHEY, CDR2 SVGAGI. DNA of the CDR3: TGTGCCAGCAGTTACTCGACGGCTAGCAATCAGCCCCAGCATTTT. The encoded protein is CASSYSTASNQPQHF.

This clone was seen a few times. The CDR3 protein is CASSPLGAGRNTEAFF. Here the CDR3 DNA reads TGTGCCAGCTCACCCTTAGGTGCAGGACGGAACACTGAAGCTTTCTTT. The J gene is TRBJ1-1, the V gene TRBV18; the D is unclear. Germline V gives CDR1 KGHSH, CDR2 LQKENI. CDR3 length: 16 amino acids. The V end lost 3 bases, the J end lost 1 base, and 15 bases lay between the germline ends.

This sequence joins TRBV9 and TRBJ2-1, with 7 positions matching TRBD2. The CDR3 runs to 13 residues. The germline gives CDR1 SGDLS, CDR2 YYNGEE. The trim removed 1 base at V and 10 bases at J, leaving 5 bases unmatched. The CDR3 DNA follows: TGTGCCAGCAGCGTAAGGTTCGGGGGGGAGCAGTTCTTC. As protein: CASSVRFGGEQFF.

This chain connects TRBV6-1 to TRBJ2-1; tentative D call: TRBD2 (5 bases). This CDR3 contains 15 residues. V was cut by 3 bases and J by 7 bases, with 16 bases left in between. Germline V gene data show CDR1 as MNHNS and CDR2 as SASEGT. The CDR3 sequence is CASSDTASSLNEQFF. CDR3 nucleotide sequence: TGTGCCAGCAGTGATACGGCTAGCTCCTTAAATGAGCAGTTCTTC.

For the CDR3, the DNA is TGTGCCAGCAGTTACTCGTACGCGTCGGTGACTCAGCCCCAGCATTTT. Amino acids: CASSYSYASVTQPQHF. V usage is TRBV6-5 and J usage is TRBJ1-5, with D uncertain. V was shortened by 0 bases and J by 6 bases, with 15 bases between the two germline ends. The CDR3 covers 16 residues. Germline V lookup: CDR1 MNHEY, CDR2 SVGAGI.

The chain carries TRBV9 and TRBJ2-1; tentative D call: TRBD2 (6 bases). V lost 0 bases, J lost 6 bases, and 13 bases lay in between. CDR1 and CDR2 from the germline V gene are SGDLS and YYNGEE. CDR3 length: 15 amino acids. CDR3 nucleotide sequence: TGTGCCAGCAGCGTAGCTGTCACGGGGGTCAATGAGCAGTTCTTC. Translation: CASSVAVTGVNEQFF.

The rearrangement joins TRBV27 to TRBJ2-5; D is unresolved. CDR1 and CDR2 from the germline V gene are MNHEY and SMNVEV (reference sequence). The germline V and J ends were trimmed by 5 bases and 0 bases, with 10 bases remaining between them. The CDR3 covers 14 residues. The CDR3 DNA is TGTGCCAGCAGTCACGGACGGAACCAAGAGACCCAGTACTTC. The encoded protein is CASSHGRNQETQYF.

V usage is TRBV6-6 and J usage is TRBJ1-2; possibly TRBD1 for D (6 bases). This CDR3 contains 12 residues. Per the germline V gene, CDR1 is MNHNY and CDR2 is SVGAGI (reference sequence). The V end lost 10 bases, the J end lost 4 bases, and 13 bases lay between the germline ends. The CDR3 DNA reads as TGTGCCACCCGCCCGGGGGCCTATGGCTACACCTTC. This codes for CATRPGAYGYTF.

The gene calls are TRBV7-9 and TRBJ2-5, with D tentatively TRBD2 (5 bases). This CDR3 spans 15 amino acids. Germline CDR1 reads SEHNR; CDR2 reads FQNEAQ (reference sequence). Trimming stripped 5 bases from V and 4 bases from J, with 17 bases between. Written as DNA, the CDR3 is TGTGCCAGCAGCCCCCTAGGGTACCGGGGAGAGACCCAGTACTTC. This sequence encodes CASSPLGYRGETQYF.

V is TRBV18 and J is TRBJ1-1; TRBD1 is a possible D gene (6 bases). Trimming took 3 bases from V and 1 from J, leaving 15 bases between them. In germline, CDR1 is KGHSH, CDR2 LQKENI. This CDR3 region has 16 residues. The CDR3 nucleotides read TGTGCCAGCTCACCCTTACCGGGGGGCGCGAACACTGAAGCTTTCTTT. It specifies CASSPLPGGANTEAFF.